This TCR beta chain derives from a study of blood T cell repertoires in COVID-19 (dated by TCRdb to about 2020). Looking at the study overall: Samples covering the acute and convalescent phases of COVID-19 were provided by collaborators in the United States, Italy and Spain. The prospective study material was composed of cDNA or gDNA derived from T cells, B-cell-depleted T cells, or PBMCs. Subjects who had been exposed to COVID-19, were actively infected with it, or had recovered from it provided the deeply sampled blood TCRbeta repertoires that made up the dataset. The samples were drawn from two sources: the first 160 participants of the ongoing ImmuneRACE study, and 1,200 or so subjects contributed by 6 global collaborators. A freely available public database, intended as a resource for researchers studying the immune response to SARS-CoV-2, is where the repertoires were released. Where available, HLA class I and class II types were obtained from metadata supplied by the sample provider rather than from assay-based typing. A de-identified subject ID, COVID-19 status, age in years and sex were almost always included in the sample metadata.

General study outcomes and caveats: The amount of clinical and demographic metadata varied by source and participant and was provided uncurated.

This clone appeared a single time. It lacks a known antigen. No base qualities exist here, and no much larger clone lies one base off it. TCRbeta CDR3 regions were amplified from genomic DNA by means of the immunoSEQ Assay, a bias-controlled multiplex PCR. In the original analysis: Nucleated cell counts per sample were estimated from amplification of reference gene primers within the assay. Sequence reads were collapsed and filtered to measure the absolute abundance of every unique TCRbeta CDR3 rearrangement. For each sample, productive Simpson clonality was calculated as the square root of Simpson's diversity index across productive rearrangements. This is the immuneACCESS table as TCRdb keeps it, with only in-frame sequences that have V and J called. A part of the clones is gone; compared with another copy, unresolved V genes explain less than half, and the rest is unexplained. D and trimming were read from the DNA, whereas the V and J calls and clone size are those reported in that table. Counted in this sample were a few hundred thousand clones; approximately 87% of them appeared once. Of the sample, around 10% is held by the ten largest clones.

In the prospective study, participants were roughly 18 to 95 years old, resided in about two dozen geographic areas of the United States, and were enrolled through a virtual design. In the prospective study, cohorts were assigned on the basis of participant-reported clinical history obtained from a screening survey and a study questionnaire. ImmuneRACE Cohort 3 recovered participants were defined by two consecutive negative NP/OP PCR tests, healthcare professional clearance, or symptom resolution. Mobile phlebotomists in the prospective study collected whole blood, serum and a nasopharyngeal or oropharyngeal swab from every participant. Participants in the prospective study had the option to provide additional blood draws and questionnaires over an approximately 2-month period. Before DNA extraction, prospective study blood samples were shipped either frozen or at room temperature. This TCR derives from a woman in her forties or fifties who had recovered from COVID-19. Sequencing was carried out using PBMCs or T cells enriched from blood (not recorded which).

The sequenced DNA is TGTGCCAGCTCTCCAGGGACAGGGGATGTCACTGAAGCTTTCTTT. It codes for CASSPGTGDVTEAFF. Recombination connected TRBV18 to TRBJ1-1; 10 bases in the middle match TRBD1. Including cysteine and phenylalanine, the CDR3 has 15 amino acids. Only the CDR3 region is kept as DNA, spanning 45 bases read in frame from base 1. Trimmed from V: 6 bases; trimmed from J: 4 bases; junction bases lacking a gene match: 8. CDR1 and CDR2 (KGHSH, LQKENI) derive from the germline V gene.